The text below deals with one T cell receptor beta chain. Under the authors' procedure: Reference gene primers were amplified, and this amplification served to estimate nucleated cell counts. The repertoire was sequenced with immunoSEQ multiplex PCR; TCRdb's copy has only in-frame clones and lacks some. D and trimming come from the DNA, and the V and J calls and clone size come from that table. The table lists 200,000 or so clones, just over 85% of them singletons, with less than 4.5% in the top ten. Germline lookup yields CDR1 SNHLY and CDR2 FYNNEI. This CDR3 contains 16 residues. V gave up 4 bases and J gave up 3 bases; unmatched junction bases: 9. This sample stems from a study of blood T cell repertoires in COVID-19. Study-wide background: COVID-19 samples, acute and convalescent, were from the United States, Italy and Spain. In each case, the material was cDNA or gDNA derived from T cells, B-cell-depleted T cells, or PBMCs.

The participants were between roughly 18 and 100 years old and came from some 23 US areas. This TCR derives from a woman between 40 and 50 years old with acute COVID-19. Sequencing was carried out using PBMCs or T cells enriched from blood (not recorded which). The gene calls are TRBV2 and TRBJ2-1; 7 bases fit TRBD1. This CDR3 is CASSVTGQESYNEQFF. CDR3 DNA: TGTGCCAGCAGTGTTACAGGACAGGAAAGCTACAATGAGCAGTTCTTC.